The 25 T cell receptor beta chains presented below share a single source sample, sequenced in a study of regulatory T cells in long-lasting Graves disease. The time point here: newly diagnosed GD, antithyroid drugs for less than 3 months. Making the TCR library involved RNA that had been extracted from PBMCs. Arm-PCR with iRepertoire HTBI primers amplified the CDR3 regions for these TCR beta libraries. TCRdb reanalysed the multiplex PCR reads using MiXCR and keeps one entry per CDR3 protein. The sample lists 400,000 to 450,000 distinct CDR3 sequences; approximately 15% were seen once. These sequences were also reported in another study, on T cells in Graves' hyperthyroidism and ophthalmopathy.

Source: peripheral blood mononuclear cells (PBMCs), taken at new diagnosis, from a patient treated with antithyroid drugs. The receptor set was obtained from a woman in her twenties or thirties with Graves disease.

V is TRBV25-1 and J is TRBJ2-2; D gene unclear. This CDR3 region has 13 residues. Trimming shortened V by 1 base and J by 5 bases, and 5 bases separated the two germline ends. Germline CDR1 is MGHDK and CDR2 is SYGVNS. The CDR3 region is CASSEWPTGELFF. The CDR3 DNA reads TGTGCCAGCAGTGAATGGCCAACCGGGGAGCTGTTTTTT.

Many counts were recorded for this clonotype. The J gene is TRBJ2-1, the V gene TRBV7-9; D call uncertain. Trimming took off 10 bases at V and 7 bases at J, with 14 bases between the two ends. Germline V gene data show CDR1 as SEHNR and CDR2 as FQNEAQ (reference sequence). The CDR3 is 12 amino acids. CDR3 amino acids: CATCLGWNEQFF. CDR3 nucleotides: TGTGCCACCTGTCTAGGTTGGAATGAGCAGTTCTTC.

This CDR3 is CASTRTDYNSPLHF. The CDR3 region has the DNA TGTGCCAGCACCCGGACCGACTATAATTCACCCCTCCACTTT. The genes are TRBV7-8 and TRBJ1-6; D unresolved. Germline V gene sequence: CDR1 SGHVS, CDR2 FQNEAQ. V shed 7 bases and J shed 3 bases, with 10 bases lying between them. This CDR3 contains 14 residues.

This clonotype was seen at least ten times. V gene TRBV20-1 combines with J gene TRBJ2-3; TRBD1 aligns across 8 bases. CDR1 and CDR2 from the germline V gene are DFQATT and SNEGSKA (reference sequence). The CDR3 consists of 16 residues. J gave up 2 bases and V 1 base, and 8 bases lay outside the gene matches. CDR3 coding DNA: TGCAGTGCTAGAGTTCCACGGACAGGGTTCACAGATACGCAGTATTTT. This codes for CSARVPRTGFTDTQYF.

This clonotype was recorded at least ten times. The J gene is TRBJ2-7, the V gene TRBV18; TRBD2 is a possible D gene (5 bases). CDR1 KGHSH and CDR2 LQKENI come from the germline V gene. Trimming shortened V by 4 bases and J by 0 bases, and 13 bases separated the two germline ends. The CDR3 runs 15 residues. This chain's CDR3 is CASSQDSTSSYEQYF. CDR3 nucleotide sequence: TGTGCCAGCTCACAGGACTCGACGAGCTCCTACGAGCAGTACTTC.

This chain uses TRBV7-2 with TRBJ2-3; TRBD2 is a possible D gene (6 bases). V lost 3 bases and J lost 4, with 14 bases in between. The CDR3 is 15 residues long. Per the germline V gene, CDR1 is SGHTA and CDR2 is FQGNSA. Here the CDR3 DNA reads TGTGCCAGCAGCTTCGAACTAGCCTACGCAGATACGCAGTATTTT. Translation: CASSFELAYADTQYF.

This clonotype was observed many times. The V call is TRBV27, the J call TRBJ2-3; no clear D. Trimming removed 1 base from V and 3 bases from J, with 11 bases in between. The CDR3 totals 15 residues. Looked up from germline, CDR1 is MNHEY and CDR2 is SMNVEV (reference sequence). CDR3 nucleotides: TGTGCCAGCAGTTTATTGCCCCAAGAGACAGATACGCAGTATTTT. Translated, it gives CASSLLPQETDTQYF.

The rearrangement links TRBV4-2 to TRBJ2-3; D is uncertain. CDR3 length equals 13 residues. V dropped 0 bases and J dropped 4 bases, with 5 bases sitting between them. Germline-derived CDR1 and CDR2 are LGHNA and YNFKEQ. The CDR3 DNA follows: TGTGCCAGCAGCCAAGAGGCCTCAGATACGCAGTATTTT. Translating it yields CASSQEASDTQYF.

This clonotype was seen many times. The chain has TRBV27 and TRBJ2-5; D remains ambiguous. This CDR3 is 13 amino acids long. V gave up 6 bases and J gave up 1 base, with 9 bases separating them. Per germline, CDR1 MNHEY and CDR2 SMNVEV (reference sequence). The CDR3 here is CASSRYLQETQYF. The CDR3 DNA reads as TGTGCCAGCAGCAGGTATCTCCAAGAGACCCAGTACTTC.

This clonotype was seen many times. V gene TRBV3-1 combines with J gene TRBJ2-7; D may correspond to TRBD1 or TRBD2 (5 bases each). The CDR3 is made up of 13 amino acids. Germline V lookup: CDR1 LGHDT, CDR2 YNNKEL (reference sequence). Trimming removed 4 bases at V and 4 bases at J, with 11 bases between. The CDR3 reads CASSPDEGYEQYF. The CDR3 region has the DNA TGTGCCAGCAGCCCCGATGAGGGGTACGAGCAGTACTTC.

This clonotype was seen ten or more times. The V and J genes are TRBV2 and TRBJ2-3, with TRBD2 matching 13 bases. The CDR3 is 16 amino acids. In germline, CDR1 is SNHLY, CDR2 FYNNEI. V was pared by 5 bases and J by 2 bases, with 4 bases of the junction left unmatched. The CDR3 DNA is TGTGCCAGCAGTCAACTAGCGGGAGGGTTCACAGATACGCAGTATTTT. It is translated as CASSQLAGGFTDTQYF.

The sample holds a few counts of this clonotype. The V call is TRBV20-1, the J call TRBJ2-5, with a tentative D call TRBD2 (5 bases). The CDR3 is 13 amino acids. Per germline, CDR1 DFQATT and CDR2 SNEGSKA (reference sequence). V was trimmed by 3 bases and J by 5 bases, leaving 13 bases between them. The CDR3 DNA reads as TGCAGTGCTAGTACGGGGTCGGAGGAGACCCAGTACTTC. This sequence encodes CSASTGSEETQYF.

This clonotype was counted at least ten times. The V and J genes are TRBV24-1 and TRBJ2-1, with TRBD2 identical over 9 bases. The CDR3 has 17 amino acids. Germline V lookup: CDR1 KGHDR, CDR2 SFDVKD. The trim removed 3 bases at V and 7 bases at J, leaving 12 bases unmatched. CDR3 DNA sequence: TGTGCCACCAGTGATCCAAAGACTAGCGGTCAAAAGAATGAGCAGTTCTTC. Its translation is CATSDPKTSGQKNEQFF.

This clonotype was counted only a few times. The rearrangement joins TRBV27 to TRBJ1-3, with D possibly TRBD1 on 5 matching bases. The CDR3 covers 15 residues. V lost 0 bases to trimming and J lost 2 bases, with 8 bases between them. Germline V lookup: CDR1 MNHEY, CDR2 SMNVEV (reference sequence). The CDR3 coding sequence is TGTGCCAGCAGTTTATCGACGGGGCCTGGAAACACCATATATTTT. It specifies CASSLSTGPGNTIYF.

This clonotype has just a few counts. J is TRBJ1-1 and V is TRBV5-4, with D possibly matching TRBD1 (5 bases). V lost 10 bases, J lost 1 base, and 11 bases lay in between. Germline V gene sequence: CDR1 SGHNT, CDR2 YYREEE (reference sequence). CDR3 size: 12 residues. The CDR3: CAFGATNTEAFF. The CDR3 DNA reads TGTGCCTTCGGGGCCACGAACACTGAAGCTTTCTTT.

Concerning this clonotype itself: The conserved closing phenylalanine or tryptophan is absent in this CDR3, likely reflecting a read error. The chain couples TRBV5-5 to TRBJ2-1, with TRBD1 as a possible D gene (5 bases). Germline V gene data show CDR1 as SGHKS and CDR2 as YYEKEE (reference sequence). V dropped 0 bases and J dropped 0 bases, with 13 bases sitting between them. This CDR3 has 17 amino acids. Written as DNA, the CDR3 is TGTGCCAGCAGCTTGGCCAAGGGGCCTAGCTCCTACAATGAGCAGTTCTGC. It specifies CASSLAKGPSSYNEQFC.

This chain connects TRBV29-1 to TRBJ2-1, with 11 bases that match TRBD1. There are 17 residues in the CDR3. After removal of 2 bases from V and 8 bases from J, the junction contained 14 bases not matched to a gene. CDR1 is SQVTM and CDR2 is ANQGSEA in the germline V gene. The CDR3 is CSVEQFRTGGAVHEQFF. CDR3 coding DNA: TGCAGCGTTGAACAGTTCCGGACAGGGGGCGCAGTTCATGAGCAGTTCTTC.

In its sample, this clonotype was seen a few times. V is TRBV7-2 and J is TRBJ1-1; D is unclear. The CDR3 is made up of 11 amino acids. Trimming removed 8 bases from V and 7 bases from J, with 11 bases in between. Germline V gene data show CDR1 as SGHTA and CDR2 as FQGNSA. As DNA, the CDR3 is TGTGCCAGCCGAGAGGCACTTGAAGCTTTCTTT. This sequence encodes CASREALEAFF.

The chain employs TRBV28 and TRBJ1-5; D remains ambiguous. This CDR3 spans 16 amino acids. Trimming removed 1 base from V and 5 bases from J, with 15 bases in between. Per the germline V gene, CDR1 is MDHEN and CDR2 is SYDVKM. The CDR3 nucleotides are TGTGCCAGCAGTTTATTTGGGCTGGTAGGTGATCAGCCCCAGCATTTT. It yields the protein CASSLFGLVGDQPQHF.

This clonotype was seen many times. This chain links TRBV27 with TRBJ1-5, with a tentative D call TRBD1 (5 bases). Germline CDR1 and CDR2: MNHEY and SMNVEV (reference sequence). This CDR3 region has 15 residues. The V gene lost 1 base and the J gene lost 3 bases, with 10 bases spanning the gap. The CDR3, as DNA: TGTGCCAGCAGTTTATTAGGGGTTTCCAATCAGCCCCAGCATTTT. Amino acid sequence: CASSLLGVSNQPQHF.

This chain joins TRBV27 and TRBJ2-7; D is uncertain. Trimming took off 6 bases at V and 3 bases at J, with 15 bases between the two ends. Germline CDR1 is MNHEY and CDR2 is SMNVEV (reference sequence). CDR3 size: 14 residues. CDR3 nucleotides: TGTGCCAGCAGGCCCACCGCAGGATTCTACGAGCAGTACTTC. Translation: CASRPTAGFYEQYF.

This clonotype was detected many times. The chain couples TRBV20-1 to TRBJ2-3; D could derive from TRBD1 or TRBD2 (5 bases each). Germline loops: CDR1 DFQATT, CDR2 SNEGSKA (reference sequence). The germline V and J ends were trimmed by 6 bases and 3 bases, with 16 bases remaining between them. CDR3 length: 14 amino acids. CDR3 loop: CSAPGPRRTDTQYF. CDR3 nucleotides: TGCAGTGCGCCGGGACCCAGACGGACAGATACGCAGTATTTT.

This sequence joins TRBV2 and TRBJ2-7; D unresolved. The CDR3 is made up of 14 amino acids. V was clipped by 0 bases and J by 4 bases, with 10 bases between them. CDR1 is SNHLY and CDR2 is FYNNEI in the germline V gene. CDR3 in DNA: TGTGCCAGCAGTGAAGCGCTTCCCCCGTACGAGCAGTACTTC. Protein product: CASSEALPPYEQYF. The full variable domain, rest sourced from reference TRBV2 and TRBJ2-7, is EPEVTQTPSHQVTQMGQEVILRCVPISNHLYFYWYRQILGQKVEFLVSFYNNEISEKSEIFDDQFSVERPDGSNFTLKIRSTKLEDSAMYFCASSEALPPYEQYFGPGTRLTVT.

This clonotype was found many times. The rearrangement joins TRBV3-1 to TRBJ2-3, with D unresolved. In germline, CDR1 is LGHDT, CDR2 YNNKEL (reference sequence). V lost 0 bases, J lost 3 bases, and 13 bases lay in between. The CDR3 runs to 16 residues. CDR3 protein: CASSQDRPAGTDTQYF. The CDR3 nucleotides read TGTGCCAGCAGCCAAGACAGACCCGCTGGAACAGATACGCAGTATTTT.

A few counts support this clonotype. The chain couples TRBV7-8 to TRBJ2-1, with a weak D call TRBD2 (6 bases). CDR1 is SGHVS and CDR2 is FQNEAQ in the germline V gene. The V end lost 7 bases, the J end lost 6 bases, and 10 bases lay between the germline ends. The CDR3 covers 12 residues. The CDR3 reads CASNPGGNEQFF. The CDR3 nucleotides read TGTGCCAGCAACCCCGGGGGCAATGAGCAGTTCTTC. The full variable domain, completed using reference TRBV7-8 and TRBJ2-1, is GAGVSQSPRYKVAKRGQDVALRCDPISGHVSLFWYQQALGQGPEFLTYFQNEAQLDKSGLPSDRFFAERPEGSVSTLKIQRTQQEDSAVYLCASNPGGNEQFFGPGTRLTVL.